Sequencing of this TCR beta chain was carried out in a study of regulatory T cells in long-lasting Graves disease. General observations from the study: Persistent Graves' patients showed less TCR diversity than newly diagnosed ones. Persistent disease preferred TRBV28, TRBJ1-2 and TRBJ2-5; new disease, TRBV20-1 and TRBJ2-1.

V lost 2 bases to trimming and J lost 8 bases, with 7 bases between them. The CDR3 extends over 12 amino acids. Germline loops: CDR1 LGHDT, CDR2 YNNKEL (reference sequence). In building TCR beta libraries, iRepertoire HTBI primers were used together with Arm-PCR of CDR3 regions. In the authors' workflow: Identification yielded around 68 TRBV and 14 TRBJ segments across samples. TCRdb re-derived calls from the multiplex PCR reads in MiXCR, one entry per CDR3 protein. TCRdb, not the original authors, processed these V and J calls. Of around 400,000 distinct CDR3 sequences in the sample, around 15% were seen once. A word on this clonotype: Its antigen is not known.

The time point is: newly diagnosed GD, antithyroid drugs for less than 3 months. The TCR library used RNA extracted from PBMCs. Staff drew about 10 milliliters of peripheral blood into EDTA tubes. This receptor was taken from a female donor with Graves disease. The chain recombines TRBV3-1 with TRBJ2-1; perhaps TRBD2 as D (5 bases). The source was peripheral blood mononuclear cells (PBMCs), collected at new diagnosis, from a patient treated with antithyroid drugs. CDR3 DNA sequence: TGTGCCAGCAGCCAATCGAGGGATGAGCAGTTCTTC. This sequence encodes CASSQSRDEQFF.